These 7 T cell receptor beta chains came from one sample sequenced in a study of STAT3 mutations in large granular lymphocyte leukemia. Findings and limits, study-wide: At least one immunodominant TCR beta clonotype appeared in every T-cell large granular lymphocyte leukemia patient.

No cognate antigen is known for these TCRs. Repertoires were generated with immunoSEQ multiplex PCR, while TCRdb's copy carries only in-frame clones and drops some. The data show about 15,000 clones, around 90% seen once. The sequenced material came from peripheral blood mononuclear cells. The receptors were sampled from a woman aged 50 to 60 with T-cell large granular lymphocyte leukemia. Some clones in this sample may be carry-over from other donors' samples.

The CDR3 here is CASSSYQETQYF. DNA of the CDR3: TGTGCCAGCTCATCGTACCAAGAGACCCAGTACTTC. The chain is built from TRBV18 and TRBJ2-5; no definite D call. This CDR3 is 12 amino acids long. Trimming cost V 5 bases and J 0 bases, with 4 bases left between them. Germline V gene data show CDR1 as KGHSH and CDR2 as LQKENI. Variable domain in full (rest from reference TRBV18 and TRBJ2-5): NAGVMQNPRHLVRRRGQEARLRCSPMKGHSHVYWYRQLPEEGLKFMVYLQKENIIDESGMPKERFSAEFPKEGPSILRIQQVVRGDSAAYFCASSSYQETQYFGPGTRLLVL.

The V gene is TRBV2, the J gene TRBJ2-7; D is ambiguous. Trimming cost V 6 bases and J 7 bases, with 13 bases left between them. The CDR3 runs 12 residues. CDR1 is SNHLY and CDR2 is FYNNEI in the germline V gene. The CDR3, as DNA: TGTGCCAGCAGCCCCTCGCATGGGGAGCAGTACTTC. Translated: CASSPSHGEQYF.

This CDR3 is CASSPRQEDHEQYF. The CDR3 nucleotides read TGTGCCAGCTCACCAAGACAGGAGGACCACGAGCAGTACTTC. The gene calls are TRBV18 and TRBJ2-7, with D possibly TRBD1 on 6 matching bases. CDR3 length equals 14 residues. The V gene lost 2 bases and the J gene lost 5 bases, with 13 bases spanning the gap. The germline gives CDR1 KGHSH, CDR2 LQKENI.

The CDR3 reads CASRSTGAVDEQFF. CDR3 in DNA: TGTGCCAGCAGATCGACAGGGGCGGTAGATGAGCAGTTCTTC. V usage is TRBV7-2 and J usage is TRBJ2-1; 8 bases are a match to TRBD1. Germline CDR1 SGHTA, CDR2 FQGNSA. After removal of 6 bases from V and 8 bases from J, the junction contained 9 bases not matched to a gene. CDR3 size: 14 residues.

The chain recombines TRBV5-1 with TRBJ2-2, with no clear D. The germline CDR1 and CDR2 sequences are SGHRS and YFSETQ. V was shortened by 0 bases and J by 4 bases, with 10 bases between the two germline ends. The CDR3 runs to 15 residues. The CDR3 loop reads CASSLAAGVTGELFF. In nucleotides, the CDR3 is TGCGCCAGCAGCTTGGCCGCTGGGGTCACCGGGGAGCTGTTTTTT.

V is TRBV7-9 and J is TRBJ2-5; the D gene is possibly TRBD2 (6 bases). The CDR3 sequence is 16 residues long. Trimming removed 5 bases at V and 4 bases at J, with 20 bases between. The V gene's germline CDR1 is SEHNR and CDR2 FQNEAQ (reference sequence). The CDR3 here is CASSPRGLLGGETQYF. CDR3 DNA: TGTGCCAGCAGCCCGAGGGGACTGCTGGGAGGAGAGACCCAGTACTTC.

The chain couples TRBV18 to TRBJ1-1; D perhaps matches TRBD1 (5 bases). Per the germline V gene, CDR1 is KGHSH and CDR2 is LQKENI. This CDR3 contains 13 residues. Trimming removed 1 base from V and 8 bases from J, with 11 bases in between. This chain's CDR3 is CASSPLGGREAFF. CDR3 in DNA: TGTGCCAGCTCACCACTCGGGGGGAGGGAAGCTTTCTTT.